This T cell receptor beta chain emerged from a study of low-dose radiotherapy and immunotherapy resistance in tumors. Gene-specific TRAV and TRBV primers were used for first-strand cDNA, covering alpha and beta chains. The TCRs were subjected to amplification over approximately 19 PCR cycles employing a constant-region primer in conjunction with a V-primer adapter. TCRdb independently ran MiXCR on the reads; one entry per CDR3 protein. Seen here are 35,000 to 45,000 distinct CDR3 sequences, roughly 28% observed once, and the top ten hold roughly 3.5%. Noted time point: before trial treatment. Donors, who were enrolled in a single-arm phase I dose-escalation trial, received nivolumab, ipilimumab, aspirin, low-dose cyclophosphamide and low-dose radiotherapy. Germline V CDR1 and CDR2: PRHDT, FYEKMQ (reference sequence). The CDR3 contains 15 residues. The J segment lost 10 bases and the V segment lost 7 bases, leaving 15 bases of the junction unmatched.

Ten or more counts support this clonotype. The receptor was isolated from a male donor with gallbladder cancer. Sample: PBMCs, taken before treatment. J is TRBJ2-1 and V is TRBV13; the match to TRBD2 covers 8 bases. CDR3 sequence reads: CASTLGTRGPREQFF. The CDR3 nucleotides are TGTGCCAGCACCCTCGGGACTAGGGGCCCACGGGAGCAGTTCTTC.